The rows below give T cell receptor beta chains drawn from one sample of a study of tumor-infiltrating lymphocytes in primary liver carcinoma. TCRdb re-called the multiplex PCR reads through MiXCR, storing one row per CDR3 protein. The sample records more than 150,000 distinct CDR3 sequences, roughly 60% being singletons. The sequencing input was peripheral blood. These receptors originate from a man aged 40-49 years with primary liver carcinoma and hepatitis B virus infection. Both conserved end residues are part of each CDR3. A D gene is named only where the DNA matches it firmly. A clone size is listed for some rows: how often the clone was seen (once, few, many), or a class if it is expanded.

>.|TRBD1|TRBV12-3/TRBV12-4|TRBJ2-1
TGTGCCAGCAGTTATCGGACAGGGGTATACAATGAGCAGTTCTTC
CASSYRTGVYNEQFF
>many|.|TRBV28|TRBJ2-1
TGTGCCACCTCCCTGGGGCGGCGCCCTGGCTATGAGCAGTTCTTC
CATSLGRRPGYEQFF
>many|.|TRBV4-1|TRBJ2-7
TGCGCCAGCAGCCAAGATCTAGGACAAAGGGGTGAGCAGTACTTC
CASSQDLGQRGEQYF
>.|.|TRBV5-1|TRBJ2-1
TGCGCCAGCAGCTTGGGAGGGGCAGAACGCGAGCAGTTCTTC
CASSLGGAEREQFF
>many|.|TRBV11-2|TRBJ2-5
TGTGCCAGCAGCCGAACCCAGGGACCGGGGGAGACCCAGTACTTC
CASSRTQGPGETQYF
>.|.|TRBV5-5|TRBJ1-1
TGTGCCAGCAGCTTGTGGGGCGGGACGAACACTGAAGCTTTCTTT
CASSLWGGTNTEAFF
>.|.|TRBV6-1|TRBJ1-1
TGTGCCAGCAGTGAGAACGGTATCAGCACTGAAGCTTTCTTT
CASSENGISTEAFF
>.|TRBD2|TRBV28|TRBJ2-3
TGTGCCAGCACCTCTAGCGGGAGGGGATTCACAGATACGCAGTATTTT
CASTSSGRGFTDTQYF
>.|.|TRBV28|TRBJ2-3
TGTGCCAGCAGTTCACCAGGGGCTCGGGCAGATACGCAGTATTTT
CASSSPGARADTQYF
>.|TRBD1|TRBV5-5|TRBJ1-4
TGTGCCAGCAGCACCTTTCCGGGACAGGGCCCAACTAATGAAAAACTGTTTTTT
CASSTFPGQGPTNEKLFF
>many|.|TRBV6-5|TRBJ1-2
TGTGCCAGCAGTAAAGACAAGCGTTATGGCTACACCTTC
CASSKDKRYGYTF
>.|.|TRBV12-3/TRBV12-4|TRBJ2-7
TGTGCCAGCAGCTACCGGGGTGGCGAGCAGTACTTC
CASSYRGGEQYF
>.|TRBD1|TRBV2|TRBJ2-1
TGTGCCAGCATCGCCGGGACAGGGGGCAGGAATGAGCAGTTCTTC
CASIAGTGGRNEQFF
>.|TRBD2|TRBV10-3|TRBJ2-5
TGTGCCATCAGCAGCGGACTAGCGGGAAGGGGGGAAGAGACCCAGCACTTC
CAISSGLAGRGEETQHF
>once|TRBD2|TRBV7-9|TRBJ2-1
TGTGTCAGCAGCTTTGCGGGAGGGTCAAGTGAGCAGTTCTTC
CVSSFAGGSSEQFF
>.|.|TRBV12-3/TRBV12-4|TRBJ2-5
TGTGCCAGCAACTTGGGGCAACCTCAAGAGATCCAGTACTTC
CASNLGQPQEIQYF
>few|.|TRBV4-1|TRBJ2-7
TGCGCCTCCGGAGCGACCGGCGGGTACGAGCAGTACTTC
CASGATGGYEQYF
>many|.|TRBV29-1|TRBJ2-2
TGCAGCGTTGAGTCTAGCGTGAGTGCCGGGGAGCTGTTTTTT
CSVESSVSAGELFF
>.|TRBD2|TRBV5-1|TRBJ2-3
TGCGCCAGCAGCTTGGGGGGTCTAGCGGTCACAGATACGCAGTATTTT
CASSLGGLAVTDTQYF
>.|.|TRBV7-9|TRBJ2-7
TGTGCCAGCACGGGAACTAGCCGTTCGGTCGAGCAGTACTTC
CASTGTSRSVEQYF
>few|TRBD2|TRBV5-6|TRBJ2-3
TGTGCCAGCAGCCGCGGACTAGCGGGAATAGATACGCAGTATTTT
CASSRGLAGIDTQYF
>.|TRBD1|TRBV11-2|TRBJ2-7
TGTGCTAGCAGCTTAGGAGCCGGGACAGGTTACGAGCACTACTTC
CASSLGAGTGYEHYF
>few|TRBD2|TRBV12-3/TRBV12-4|TRBJ2-7
TGTGCCAGCAGTTTAACGGGAGGGCCCCACGAGCAGTACTTC
CASSLTGGPHEQYF
>.|.|TRBV28|TRBJ2-6
TGTGCCGCGGGCTCTGGGGCCAACGTCCTGACTTTC
CAAGSGANVLTF
>.|.|TRBV11-2|TRBJ2-7
TGTGCCAGCAGCCCCCTACACCTGAGCTCCTACGAACAGTACTTC
CASSPLHLSSYEQYF
>few|.|TRBV29-1|TRBJ1-2
TGCAGCGTATCAACCCCAGGGGCGGGCTATGGCTACACCTTC
CSVSTPGAGYGYTF